This section outlines one T cell receptor beta chain sequence together with its context. Germline trimming cut 7 bases from V and 4 bases from J; bases unmatched to any gene: 13. Germline V gene sequence: CDR1 LGHNT, CDR2 FRNRAP. The CDR3 runs 16 residues. These data originate in a study of glioma-infiltrating T cells. Using RNA template, CDR3s of TCR alpha and beta were amplified with iRepertoire arm-PCR. From the multiplex PCR reads, TCRdb called clonotypes with MiXCR, one entry per CDR3 protein. The sample contains 90,000 or so distinct CDR3 sequences, roughly 40% of which appear only once. Sequencing was done on a sample of glioma tissue, nonneoplastic brain tissue, or PBMCs (not recorded which). The rearrangement joins TRBV12-5 to TRBJ1-2; 9 nucleotides line up with TRBD1. The receptor comes from a human donor with low-grade glioma or glioblastoma, undergoing nonglioma brain surgery, or in good health (not recorded which). The CDR3 DNA reads TGTGCTAGTGTCCTTTCACCCGGGACAGGGCCCTATGGCTACACCTTC. Translated, it gives CASVLSPGTGPYGYTF.